Shown below are 22 T cell receptor beta chains from a single sample sequenced in a study of graft-versus-host responses after intestinal transplantation. The repertoire was sequenced with immunoSEQ multiplex PCR; TCRdb's copy has only in-frame clones and lacks some. There are about 97,000 clones in the sample; 90% occur only once, and 15% to 20% lies in the top ten. The input for sequencing was PBMCs, taken roughly 450 days after intestinal transplant. These TCRs come from a human patient who received an intestinal transplant, so some T cells may come from the graft donor.

The gene calls are TRBV27 and TRBJ2-1; no firm D call. The V end lost 2 bases, the J end lost 7 bases, and 15 bases lay between the germline ends. Germline-derived CDR1 and CDR2 are MNHEY and SMNVEV (reference sequence). The CDR3 consists of 15 residues. CDR3 bases: TGTGCCAGCAGTTTAGGCGACCCAAGGAGAAATGAGCAGTTCTTC. Residues: CASSLGDPRRNEQFF.

The chain carries TRBV5-1 and TRBJ1-6; no clear D gene. V was shortened by 0 bases and J by 7 bases, with 14 bases between the two germline ends. The CDR3 consists of 16 residues. The germline V gene encodes CDR1 SGHRS and CDR2 YFSETQ. The CDR3 protein is CASSLAGGRENSPLHF. CDR3 DNA: TGCGCCAGCAGCTTGGCCGGCGGGAGGGAGAATTCACCCCTCCACTTT.

This chain uses TRBV18 with TRBJ1-6; 9 bases agree with TRBD1. Per the germline V gene, CDR1 is KGHSH and CDR2 is LQKENI. With 0 bases clipped from V and 9 bases from J, the junction kept 9 bases outside the gene matches. The CDR3 extends over 17 amino acids. The chain's CDR3 is CASSPPSGQGLGSPLHF. The CDR3 DNA is TGTGCCAGCTCACCACCATCAGGACAGGGGCTAGGTTCACCCCTCCACTTT.

The chain is built from TRBV5-1 and TRBJ2-7; D remains ambiguous. Germline loops: CDR1 SGHRS, CDR2 YFSETQ. This CDR3 region has 12 residues. V was pared by 1 base and J by 2 bases, with 4 bases between. CDR3: CASSLTAYEQYF. CDR3 bases: TGCGCCAGCAGCTTGACCGCCTACGAGCAGTACTTC.

V is TRBV11-2 and J is TRBJ2-7; D possibly corresponds to TRBD1 (6 bases). Per the germline V gene, CDR1 is SGHAT and CDR2 is FQNNGV. CDR3 length: 16 residues. The V end was cut by 7 bases, the J end by 2 bases, with 21 bases between. DNA for the CDR3: TGTGCCAGCAAATTGGGGGCCGCAGGGGAAGCCTACGAGCAGTACTTC. It translates to CASKLGAAGEAYEQYF.

The rearrangement uses TRBV5-6 and TRBJ2-5, with 9 nucleotides matching TRBD1. This CDR3 region has 16 residues. Germline CDR1 and CDR2: SGHDT and YYEEEE. Trimming removed 5 bases from V and 1 base from J; junction bases left unmatched: 9. CDR3 bases: TGTGCCAGCAGTCTTACCGGGACAGGGCTCCAAGAGACCCAGTACTTC. It codes for CASSLTGTGLQETQYF.

V and J are TRBV7-9 and TRBJ2-7; D perhaps matches TRBD2 (7 bases). Germline loops: CDR1 SEHNR, CDR2 FQNEAQ (reference sequence). V was shortened by 2 bases and J by 2 bases, with 13 bases between the two germline ends. The length of the CDR3 is 15 residues. CDR3 loop: CASSLLEGGTYEQYF. The CDR3 DNA sequence: TGTGCCAGCAGCTTACTGGAGGGGGGGACCTACGAGCAGTACTTC.

This clone was found once. The same CDR3 also results from other DNA sequences found in this sample. This chain uses TRBV6-5 with TRBJ2-3; 10 bases are shared with TRBD2. CDR1 MNHEY and CDR2 SVGAGI come from the germline V gene. The CDR3 contains 15 residues. With 0 bases clipped from V and 4 bases from J, the junction kept 1 base outside the gene matches. The CDR3 region is CASSYSGLAADTQYF. The CDR3 nucleotides read TGTGCCAGCAGTTACTCTGGACTAGCGGCAGATACGCAGTATTTT.

This clone was detected once. The chain couples TRBV5-4 to TRBJ1-1; 7 nucleotides agree with TRBD1. The V segment lost 6 bases and the J segment 0 bases; nucleotides outside the gene matches: 14. The CDR3 is 17 amino acids. Germline assignment: CDR1 SGHNT and CDR2 YYREEE (reference sequence). The CDR3 region is CASIARSGTALNTEAFF. The CDR3 DNA reads TGTGCCAGCATTGCCCGAAGCGGGACAGCACTGAACACTGAAGCTTTCTTT.

V usage is TRBV10-3 and J usage is TRBJ2-2; 8 nucleotides align to TRBD1. Germline trimming cut 10 bases from V and 2 bases from J; bases unmatched to any gene: 9. This CDR3 is built from 15 residues. Germline V CDR1 and CDR2: ENHRY, SYGVKD. As DNA, the CDR3 is TGTGCCACCCAGGGGGCCAGGACTAACACCGGGGAGCTGTTTTTT. This encodes CATQGARTNTGELFF.

CDR3 nucleotide sequence: TGTGCCAGTAGTTCGTCTTTAGGGTACGAGCAGTACTTC. Translation: CASSSSLGYEQYF. The chain carries TRBV19 and TRBJ2-7; D unresolved. The ends were cut back, 5 bases at V and 4 bases at J, with 12 bases in the middle. Germline V gene sequence: CDR1 LNHDA, CDR2 SQIVND (reference sequence). This CDR3 comprises 13 residues.

The chain carries TRBV5-1 and TRBJ1-4, with 10 bases matching TRBD1. The germline gives CDR1 SGHRS, CDR2 YFSETQ. V was pared by 4 bases and J by 8 bases, with 8 bases of the junction left unmatched. The CDR3 totals 15 residues. CDR3 in DNA: TGCGCCAGCAGCCTGTCCGGGACAGGGGTGGAAAAACTGTTTTTT. Translation gives CASSLSGTGVEKLFF.

This clone has only a few counts. The V call is TRBV2, the J call TRBJ1-2; D is ambiguous. Between the trimmed V and J ends, which lost 0 bases and 2 bases, there was a span of 7 bases. Germline CDR1 is SNHLY and CDR2 is FYNNEI. The CDR3 consists of 14 residues. The CDR3 bases are TGTGCCAGCAGTGAAGCGCTTTCCAACTATGGCTACACCTTC. As protein: CASSEALSNYGYTF.

This sequence joins TRBV6-1 and TRBJ1-5; no clear D. The germline gives CDR1 MNHNS, CDR2 SASEGT. The CDR3 spans 14 residues. V was pared by 0 bases and J by 4 bases, with 7 bases between. CDR3 loop: CASSEAGANQPQHF. The CDR3 DNA reads as TGTGCCAGCAGTGAAGCCGGAGCGAATCAGCCCCAGCATTTT.

The chain carries TRBV11-2 and TRBJ1-1; D not certain. Germline values: CDR1 SGHAT, CDR2 FQNNGV. The CDR3 is 12 residues long. The V end lost 5 bases, the J end lost 5 bases, and 9 bases lay between the germline ends. The CDR3 coding sequence is TGTGCCAGCAGCAGGGCCGGAACTGAAGCTTTCTTT. Protein sequence: CASSRAGTEAFF.

V gene TRBV7-2 combines with J gene TRBJ2-1; weak D call: TRBD2 (5 bases). CDR3 length equals 16 residues. Germline V gene lookup returns CDR1 SGHTA and CDR2 FQGNSA. The V and J ends lost 4 bases and 8 bases respectively, with 21 bases between them. This CDR3 reads CASSSDGVILDDEQFF. CDR3 coding DNA: TGTGCCAGCAGCTCCGACGGGGTAATATTGGACGATGAGCAGTTCTTC.

The V gene is TRBV27, the J gene TRBJ1-2; a possible D gene is TRBD1 (5 bases). There are 14 residues in the CDR3. The germline V gene encodes CDR1 MNHEY and CDR2 SMNVEV (reference sequence). V lost 0 bases, J lost 7 bases, and 12 bases lay in between. CDR3 DNA: TGTGCCAGCAGTTTATCTACAGGTATAGGTGGCTACACCTTC. The encoded protein is CASSLSTGIGGYTF.

The rearrangement uses TRBV27 and TRBJ2-5; D may correspond to TRBD1 or TRBD2 (5 bases each). Germline CDR1 MNHEY, CDR2 SMNVEV (reference sequence). The CDR3 extends over 15 amino acids. V lost 6 bases to trimming and J lost 5 bases, with 19 bases between them. The CDR3 here is CASSITGAGSETQYF. CDR3 DNA sequence: TGTGCCAGCAGCATTACCGGGGCCGGATCGGAGACCCAGTACTTC.

The chain couples TRBV9 to TRBJ1-6, with D possibly matching TRBD1 (5 bases). V was clipped by 3 bases and J by 6 bases, with 13 bases between them. The V gene's germline CDR1 is SGDLS and CDR2 YYNGEE. This CDR3 comprises 15 residues. CDR3 sequence (DNA): TGTGCCAGCAGCGCAGACCCAGGGCCTAATTCACCCCTCCACTTT. Its translation is CASSADPGPNSPLHF. Supplemented by reference TRBV9 and TRBJ1-6, the full variable domain reads DSGVTQTPKHLITATGQRVTLRCSPRSGDLSVYWYQQSLDQGLQFLIQYYNGEERAKGNILERFSAQQFPDLHSELNLSSLELGDSALYFCASSADPGPNSPLHFGNGTRLTVT.

The chain recombines TRBV27 with TRBJ1-1, with D hard to call. CDR1 MNHEY and CDR2 SMNVEV come from the germline V gene (reference sequence). The length of the CDR3 is 13 residues. Trimming cost V 2 bases and J 1 base, with 5 bases left between them. In DNA form, the CDR3 reads TGTGCCAGCAGTTTAGTCGGGAACACTGAAGCTTTCTTT. Protein sequence: CASSLVGNTEAFF.

J is TRBJ2-7 and V is TRBV4-2; no clear D. CDR3 length: 14 amino acids. Per germline, CDR1 LGHNA and CDR2 YNFKEQ. The V gene lost 5 bases and the J gene lost 2 bases, with 13 bases spanning the gap. CDR3 DNA sequence: TGTGCCAGCAGCGGTCCTTCTCCAACCTACGAGCAGTACTTC. Translation gives CASSGPSPTYEQYF.

This clone was found a few times. The chain is built from TRBV4-1 and TRBJ2-5; no reliable D call. Trimming removed 6 bases at V and 5 bases at J, with 13 bases between. Germline-derived CDR1 and CDR2 are MGHRA and YSYEKL. The CDR3 sequence is 13 residues long. CDR3 nucleotides: TGCGCCAGCAGACAACTTGGCCCGGAGACCCAGTACTTC. This encodes CASRQLGPETQYF.